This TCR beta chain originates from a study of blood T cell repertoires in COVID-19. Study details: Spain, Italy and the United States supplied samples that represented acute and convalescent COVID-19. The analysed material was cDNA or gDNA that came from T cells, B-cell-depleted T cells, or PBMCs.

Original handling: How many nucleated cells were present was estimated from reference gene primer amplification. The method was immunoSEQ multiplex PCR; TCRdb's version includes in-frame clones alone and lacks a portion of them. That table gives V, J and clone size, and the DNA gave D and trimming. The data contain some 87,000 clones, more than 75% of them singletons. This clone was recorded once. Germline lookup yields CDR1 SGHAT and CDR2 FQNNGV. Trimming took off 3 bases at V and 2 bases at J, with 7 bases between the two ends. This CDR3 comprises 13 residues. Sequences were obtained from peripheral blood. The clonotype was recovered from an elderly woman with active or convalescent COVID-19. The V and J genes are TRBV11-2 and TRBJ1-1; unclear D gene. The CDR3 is CASSLSFNTEAFF. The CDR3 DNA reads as TGTGCCAGCAGCTTGAGTTTTAACACTGAAGCTTTCTTT. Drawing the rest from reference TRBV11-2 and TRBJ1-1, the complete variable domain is EAGVAQSPRYKIIEKRQSVAFWCNPISGHATLYWYQQILGQGPKLLIQFQNNGVVDDSQLPKDRFSAERLKGVDSTLKIQPAKLEDSAVYLCASSLSFNTEAFFGQGTRLTVV.